This T cell receptor (beta chain) comes out of a study of T cell repertoires in cytomegalovirus infection. Study in general: The public TCR beta signatures pointed to both CMV infection and matching HLA type. General study results and limits: Dominating the ex vivo response were HLA-C-restricted CMV-specific TCR beta clonotypes. Using cumulative public TCR beta family frequency, the authors identified those who carried CMV together with the relevant HLA.

A single record per CDR3 protein comes from TCRdb applying MiXCR to the reads. The table shows under 200,000 distinct CDR3 sequences, with approximately 17% occurring only once. Points on this clonotype: Its antigen is undetermined.

The V and J ends lost 5 bases and 4 bases, in that order; junction bases with no gene match: 8. The CDR3 has 14 amino acids. From germline, CDR1 is DFQATT and CDR2 SNEGSKA (reference sequence). The chain uses TRBV20-1 and TRBJ1-1; 9 positions agree with TRBD1. The clonotype comes from a human donor in good health (CMV status not recorded). Some clones in this sample may be carry-over from other donors' samples. Source material: CD8+ T cells from PBMCs. Here the CDR3 DNA reads TGCAGTGCTCCGACCGGACAGGGGATCACTGAAGCTTTCTTT. Translating gives CSAPTGQGITEAFF.